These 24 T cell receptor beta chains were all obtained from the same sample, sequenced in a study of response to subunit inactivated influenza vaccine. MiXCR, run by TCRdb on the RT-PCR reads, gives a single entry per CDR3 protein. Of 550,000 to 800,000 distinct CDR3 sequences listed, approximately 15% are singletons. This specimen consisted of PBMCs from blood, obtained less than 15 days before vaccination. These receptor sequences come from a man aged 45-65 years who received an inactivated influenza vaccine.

This chain's CDR3 is CSVRPSGVRDTQYF. The CDR3 DNA is TGCAGCGTTAGGCCTAGCGGGGTCAGGGATACGCAGTATTTT. The chain is built from TRBV29-1 and TRBJ2-3; TRBD2 agrees at 9 bases. Looked up from germline, CDR1 is SQVTM and CDR2 is ANQGSEA. The V gene end was trimmed by 5 bases and the J gene end by 6 bases; junction bases not matched to a gene: 9. The CDR3 contains 14 residues.

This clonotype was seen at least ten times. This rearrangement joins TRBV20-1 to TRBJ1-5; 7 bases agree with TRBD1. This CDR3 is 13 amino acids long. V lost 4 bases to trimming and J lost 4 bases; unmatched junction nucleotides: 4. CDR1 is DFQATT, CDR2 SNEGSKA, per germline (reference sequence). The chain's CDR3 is CSAIPGGNQPQHF. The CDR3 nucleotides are TGCAGTGCTATCCCAGGGGGGAATCAGCCCCAGCATTTT.

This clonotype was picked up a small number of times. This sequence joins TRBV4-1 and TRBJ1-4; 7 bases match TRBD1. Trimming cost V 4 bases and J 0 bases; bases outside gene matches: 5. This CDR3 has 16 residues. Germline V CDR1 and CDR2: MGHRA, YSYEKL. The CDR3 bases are TGCGCCAGCAGCCCAGGACAGGCTGCAACTAATGAAAAACTGTTTTTT. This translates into CASSPGQAATNEKLFF.

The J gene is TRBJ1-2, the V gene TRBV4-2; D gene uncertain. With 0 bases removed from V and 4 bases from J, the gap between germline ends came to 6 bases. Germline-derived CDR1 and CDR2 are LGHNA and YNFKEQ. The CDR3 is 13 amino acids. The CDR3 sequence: CASSQELLYGYTF. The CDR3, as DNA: TGTGCCAGCAGCCAAGAATTACTCTATGGCTACACCTTC.

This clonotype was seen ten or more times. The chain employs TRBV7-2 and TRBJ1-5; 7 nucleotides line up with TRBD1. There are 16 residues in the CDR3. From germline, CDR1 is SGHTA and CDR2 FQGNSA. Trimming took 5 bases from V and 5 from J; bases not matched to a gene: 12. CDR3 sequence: CASSKLQGVWHQPQHF. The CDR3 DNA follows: TGTGCCAGCAGCAAATTGCAGGGGGTTTGGCATCAGCCCCAGCATTTT.

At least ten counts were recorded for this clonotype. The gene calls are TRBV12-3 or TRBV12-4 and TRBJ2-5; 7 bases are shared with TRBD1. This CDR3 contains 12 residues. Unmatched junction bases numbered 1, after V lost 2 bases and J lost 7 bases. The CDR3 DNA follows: TGTGCCAGCAGTTTAAGGGACAGGACCCAGTACTTC. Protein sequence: CASSLRDRTQYF.

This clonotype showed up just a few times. As DNA, the CDR3 is TGTGCCAGCAGTTTATCCTTTTTTCGAACCCACTCCTACAATGAGCAGTTCTTC. Its protein product is CASSLSFFRTHSYNEQFF. The V gene is TRBV28, the J gene TRBJ2-1; D uncertain. This CDR3 has 18 residues. The V and J ends lost 1 base and 0 bases respectively, with 16 bases between them. The germline V gene has CDR1 MDHEN and CDR2 SYDVKM. Using reference TRBV28 and TRBJ2-1 for the parts outside the CDR3, the full variable domain is DVKVTQSSRYLVKRTGEKVFLECVQDMDHENMFWYRQDPGLGLRLIYFSYDVKMKEKGDIPEGYSVSREKKERFSLILESASTNQTSMYLCASSLSFFRTHSYNEQFFGPGTRLTVL.

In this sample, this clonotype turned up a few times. CDR3 coding DNA: TGTGCCAGCAGCTACCGACAGGGAGGTGTAGTAGGGCCGGGGATAGATGAGCAGTTCTTC. It encodes CASSYRQGGVVGPGIDEQFF. This chain connects TRBV11-2 to TRBJ2-1; TRBD1 is a possible D gene (7 bases). Germline V gene data show CDR1 as SGHAT and CDR2 as FQNNGV. V dropped 4 bases and J dropped 8 bases, with 33 bases sitting between them. This CDR3 is built from 20 residues.

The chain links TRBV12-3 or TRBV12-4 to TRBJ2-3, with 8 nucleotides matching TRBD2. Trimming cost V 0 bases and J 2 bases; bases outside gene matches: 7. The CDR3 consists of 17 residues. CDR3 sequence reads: CASSLAFLAGLTDTQYF. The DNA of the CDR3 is TGTGCCAGCAGTTTAGCGTTCCTAGCGGGCCTCACAGATACGCAGTATTTT.

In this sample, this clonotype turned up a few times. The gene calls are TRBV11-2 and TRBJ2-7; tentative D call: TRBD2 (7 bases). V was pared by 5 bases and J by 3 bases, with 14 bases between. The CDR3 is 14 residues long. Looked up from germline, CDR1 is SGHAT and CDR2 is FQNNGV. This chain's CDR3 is CASSVGGPNYEQYF. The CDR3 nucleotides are TGTGCCAGCAGCGTGGGGGGGCCTAACTACGAGCAGTACTTC.

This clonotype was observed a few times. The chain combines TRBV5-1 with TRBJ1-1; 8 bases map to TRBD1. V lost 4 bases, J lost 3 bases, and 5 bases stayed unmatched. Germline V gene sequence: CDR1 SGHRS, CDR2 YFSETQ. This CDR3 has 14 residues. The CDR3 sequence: CASSLTGVYTEAFF. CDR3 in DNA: TGCGCCAGCAGCCTGACAGGGGTATACACTGAAGCTTTCTTT.

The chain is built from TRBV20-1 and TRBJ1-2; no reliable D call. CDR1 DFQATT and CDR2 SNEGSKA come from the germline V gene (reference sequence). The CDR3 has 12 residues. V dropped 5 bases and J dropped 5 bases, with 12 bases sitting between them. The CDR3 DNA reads TGCAGTGCTCCCCAAACCGGGTATGGCTACACCTTC. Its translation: CSAPQTGYGYTF.

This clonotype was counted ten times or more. CDR3 DNA sequence: TGCGCCAGCAGCCAAGAGGAATACTCACCCCTCCACTTT. This translates into CASSQEEYSPLHF. The chain employs TRBV4-3 and TRBJ1-6; D gene uncertain. The CDR3 has 13 residues. V was clipped by 0 bases and J by 10 bases, with 7 bases between them. Per germline, CDR1 LGHNA and CDR2 YSLEER.

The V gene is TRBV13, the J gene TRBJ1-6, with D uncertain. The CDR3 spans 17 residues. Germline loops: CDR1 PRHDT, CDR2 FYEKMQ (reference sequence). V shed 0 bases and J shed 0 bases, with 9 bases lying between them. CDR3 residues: CASSLGGGSSYNSPLHF. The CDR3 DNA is TGTGCCAGCAGCTTAGGGGGAGGGAGCTCCTATAATTCACCCCTCCACTTT.

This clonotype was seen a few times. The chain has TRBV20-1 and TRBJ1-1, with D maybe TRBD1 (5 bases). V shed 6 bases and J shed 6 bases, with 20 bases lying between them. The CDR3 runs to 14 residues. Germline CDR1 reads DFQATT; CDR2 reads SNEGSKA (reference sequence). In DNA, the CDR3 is TGCAGTGCGTTCCCCCCCACGGGGGTGCCTGAAGCTTTCTTT. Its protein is CSAFPPTGVPEAFF.

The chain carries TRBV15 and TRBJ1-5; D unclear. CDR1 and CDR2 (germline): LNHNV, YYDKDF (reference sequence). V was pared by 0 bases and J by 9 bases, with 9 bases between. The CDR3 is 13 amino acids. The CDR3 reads CATSRDSDRPQHF. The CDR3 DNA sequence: TGTGCCACCAGCAGAGATTCGGATCGGCCCCAGCATTTT.

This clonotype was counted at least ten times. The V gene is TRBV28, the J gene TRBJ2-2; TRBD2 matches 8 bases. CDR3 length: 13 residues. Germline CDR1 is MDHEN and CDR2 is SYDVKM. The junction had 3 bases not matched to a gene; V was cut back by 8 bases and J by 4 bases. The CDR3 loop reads CASHSGVTGELFF. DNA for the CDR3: TGTGCCAGCCATAGCGGGGTCACCGGGGAGCTGTTTTTT.

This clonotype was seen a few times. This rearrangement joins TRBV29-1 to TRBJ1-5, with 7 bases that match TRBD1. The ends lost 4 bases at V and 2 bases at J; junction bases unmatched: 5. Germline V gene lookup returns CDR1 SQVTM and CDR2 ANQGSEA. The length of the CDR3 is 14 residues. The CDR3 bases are TGCAGCGTTGCCGACAGGGAGGGCAATCAGCCCCAGCATTTT. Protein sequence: CSVADREGNQPQHF.

CDR3 amino acids: CASKGTSGGAGELFF. The CDR3 bases are TGTGCCAGCAAAGGAACTAGCGGGGGGGCCGGGGAGCTGTTTTTT. V usage is TRBV3-1 and J usage is TRBJ2-2; TRBD2 aligns across 13 bases. This CDR3 comprises 15 residues. J gave up 6 bases and V 7 bases, and 5 bases lay outside the gene matches. Germline V lookup: CDR1 LGHDT, CDR2 YNNKEL (reference sequence).

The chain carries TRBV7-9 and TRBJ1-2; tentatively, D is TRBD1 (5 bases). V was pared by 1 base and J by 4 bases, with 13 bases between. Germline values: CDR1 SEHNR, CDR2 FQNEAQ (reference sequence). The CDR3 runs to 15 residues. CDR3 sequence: CASSLGFGGRYGYTF. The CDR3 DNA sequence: TGTGCCAGCAGCTTAGGATTCGGGGGTCGCTATGGCTACACCTTC.

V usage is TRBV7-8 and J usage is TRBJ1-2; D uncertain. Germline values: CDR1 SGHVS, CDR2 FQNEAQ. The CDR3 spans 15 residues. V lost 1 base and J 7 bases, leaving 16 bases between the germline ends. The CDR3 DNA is TGTGCCAGCAGCTTAGTCCCGGGAGTAGATGGTGGCTACACCTTC. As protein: CASSLVPGVDGGYTF. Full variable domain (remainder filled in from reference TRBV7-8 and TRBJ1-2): GAGVSQSPRYKVAKRGQDVALRCDPISGHVSLFWYQQALGQGPEFLTYFQNEAQLDKSGLPSDRFFAERPEGSVSTLKIQRTQQEDSAVYLCASSLVPGVDGGYTFGSGTRLTVV.

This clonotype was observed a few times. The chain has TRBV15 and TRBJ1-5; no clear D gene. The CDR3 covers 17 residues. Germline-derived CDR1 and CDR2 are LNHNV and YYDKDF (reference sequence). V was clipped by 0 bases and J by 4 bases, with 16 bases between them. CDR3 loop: CATSRDKGLGKNQPQHF. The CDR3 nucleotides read TGTGCCACCAGCAGAGATAAGGGATTGGGAAAAAATCAGCCCCAGCATTTT.

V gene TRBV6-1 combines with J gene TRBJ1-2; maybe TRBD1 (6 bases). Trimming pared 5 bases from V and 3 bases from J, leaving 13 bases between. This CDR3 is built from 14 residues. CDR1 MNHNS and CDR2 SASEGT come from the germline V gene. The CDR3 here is CASSRGYNDYGYTF. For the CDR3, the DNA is TGTGCCAGCAGTAGGGGGTATAACGACTATGGCTACACCTTC.

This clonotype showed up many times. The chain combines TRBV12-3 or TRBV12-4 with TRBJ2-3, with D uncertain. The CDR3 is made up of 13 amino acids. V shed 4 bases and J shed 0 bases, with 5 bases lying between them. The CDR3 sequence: CASSSSSTDTQYF. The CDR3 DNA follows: TGTGCCAGCAGTTCTAGTAGCACAGATACGCAGTATTTT.